Following are 22 T cell receptor beta chains from one sample sequenced in a study of response to subunit inactivated influenza vaccine. TCRdb re-analysed the RT-PCR reads in MiXCR, keeping a single row per CDR3 protein. The sample comprises about 540,000 distinct CDR3 sequences, under 25% of which are singletons, and roughly 2.8% rests with the top ten. This same sample was also part of a study on T cells expressing NK-cell markers. That publication notes: TCR beta libraries carry UMIs added by 5'RACE template switching.

The sample in question was CD4+ T cells sorted from PBMCs, obtained 11 to 12 days after vaccination. These receptors came from a man in his forties or fifties who received an inactivated influenza vaccine.

This clonotype was picked up a small number of times. The CDR3 sequence: CSVESRERGTQYF. The CDR3, as DNA: TGCAGCGTTGAGAGCAGGGAAAGGGGGACCCAGTACTTC. The rearrangement joins TRBV29-1 to TRBJ2-5, with TRBD1 as a possible D gene (5 bases). CDR3 length: 13 residues. The V gene lost 3 bases and the J gene lost 7 bases, with 15 bases spanning the gap. CDR1 and CDR2 (germline): SQVTM, ANQGSEA. The whole variable domain, remainder taken from reference TRBV29-1 and TRBJ2-5, is SAVISQKPSRDICQRGTSLTIQCQVDSQVTMMFWYRQQPGQSLTLIATANQGSEATYESGFVIDKFPISRPNLTFSTLTVSNMSPEDSSIYLCSVESRERGTQYFGPGTRLLVL.

This clonotype was seen only a few times. The rearrangement joins TRBV10-3 to TRBJ2-1; 10 bases are shared with TRBD2. V was clipped by 4 bases and J by 6 bases; unmatched bases: 6. The length of the CDR3 is 15 residues. From germline, CDR1 is ENHRY and CDR2 SYGVKD. The chain's CDR3 is CAISAPGLAFNEQFF. The CDR3 coding sequence is TGTGCCATCAGTGCGCCGGGACTAGCGTTCAATGAGCAGTTCTTC.

The chain couples TRBV15 to TRBJ2-1; 7 bases are a match to TRBD1. The CDR3 is 16 residues long. Germline V gives CDR1 LNHNV, CDR2 YYDKDF (reference sequence). Trimming cost V 2 bases and J 0 bases; bases outside gene matches: 4. The CDR3 protein is CATSRRDRSSYNEQFF. CDR3 sequence (DNA): TGTGCCACCAGCAGAAGGGACAGAAGCTCCTACAATGAGCAGTTCTTC.

This rearrangement joins TRBV6-2 or TRBV6-3 to TRBJ2-1; D is unresolved. This CDR3 has 12 residues. The germline V and J ends were trimmed by 1 base and 10 bases, with 8 bases remaining between them. Germline CDR1 reads MNHEY; CDR2 reads SVGEGT. The CDR3 sequence is CASSYLGREQFF. The CDR3 DNA reads as TGTGCCAGCAGTTACTTGGGCCGGGAGCAGTTCTTC.

This chain uses TRBV9 with TRBJ2-1, with 9 bases lining up with TRBD1. CDR1 is SGDLS and CDR2 is YYNGEE in the germline V gene. This CDR3 has 13 amino acids. The V segment lost 3 bases and the J segment 7 bases; nucleotides outside the gene matches: 2. The CDR3 loop is CASSGGQGNEQFF. The CDR3 nucleotides read TGTGCCAGCAGCGGAGGACAGGGGAATGAGCAGTTCTTC.

This clonotype was detected only once. This chain connects TRBV30 to TRBJ2-2; no reliable D call. This CDR3 spans 13 amino acids. Germline lookup yields CDR1 GTSNPN and CDR2 SVGIG (reference sequence). The germline V and J ends were trimmed by 3 bases and 5 bases, with 10 bases remaining between them. Here the CDR3 reads CAWRGFGTGELFF. The DNA for the CDR3 is TGTGCCTGGAGAGGGTTTGGGACCGGGGAGCTGTTTTTT.

The chain has TRBV29-1 and TRBJ2-3, with 14 positions matching TRBD2. CDR1 and CDR2 from the germline V gene are SQVTM and ANQGSEA. The CDR3 is 16 amino acids. V gave up 6 bases and J gave up 1 base; unmatched junction bases: 6. The CDR3 loop reads CSVGLAGVGGTDTQYF. Written as DNA, the CDR3 is TGCAGCGTGGGACTAGCGGGAGTCGGAGGCACAGATACGCAGTATTTT.

This chain links TRBV7-9 with TRBJ2-4, with 13 bases aligning to TRBD2. Trimming removed 5 bases from V and 7 bases from J; junction bases left unmatched: 5. The germline CDR1 and CDR2 sequences are SEHNR and FQNEAQ (reference sequence). This CDR3 has 15 amino acids. The CDR3 coding sequence is TGTGCCAGCAGCCAGGGACTAGCGGGATGGAACATTCAGTACTTC. Amino acid sequence: CASSQGLAGWNIQYF.

This clonotype was seen more than once but under ten times. The chain employs TRBV6-5 and TRBJ2-7, with 11 bases identical to TRBD1. Germline CDR1 reads MNHEY; CDR2 reads SVGAGI. CDR3 size: 15 residues. Trimming took 3 bases from V and 3 from J; bases not matched to a gene: 4. The CDR3 reads CASSYRDRGGYEQYF. CDR3 DNA: TGTGCCAGCAGTTATCGGGACAGGGGGGGCTACGAGCAGTACTTC.

The sample holds a few counts of this clonotype. The V and J genes are TRBV7-8 and TRBJ2-6, with a tentative D call TRBD1 (6 bases). CDR1 is SGHVS and CDR2 is FQNEAQ in the germline V gene. V lost 1 base and J lost 2, with 9 bases in between. The length of the CDR3 is 16 residues. CDR3 region: CASSLVPGAGANVLTF. The CDR3 coding sequence is TGTGCCAGCAGCTTAGTGCCAGGGGCTGGGGCCAACGTCCTGACTTTC.

Many counts were recorded for this clonotype. The genes are TRBV5-1 and TRBJ2-7; TRBD1 might be the D (5 bases). The V and J ends lost 0 bases and 6 bases respectively, with 10 bases between them. This CDR3 has 13 amino acids. The V gene's germline CDR1 is SGHRS and CDR2 YFSETQ. In nucleotides, the CDR3 is TGCGCCAGCAGCTTGGAAGGGGAAAGCGAGCAGTACTTC. Its translation is CASSLEGESEQYF.

This clonotype came up a few times. This chain connects TRBV7-9 to TRBJ2-1, with D perhaps given as TRBD1 or TRBD2 (5 bases each). The CDR3 loop spans 15 amino acids. The germline gives CDR1 SEHNR, CDR2 FQNEAQ (reference sequence). The V end was cut by 5 bases, the J end by 7 bases, with 18 bases between. CDR3 in amino acids: CASSLSGRVMNEQFF. CDR3 nucleotide sequence: TGTGCCAGCAGCCTTTCGGGACGAGTTATGAATGAGCAGTTCTTC.

The chain couples TRBV30 to TRBJ1-5; weak D call: TRBD1 (5 bases). This CDR3 region has 15 residues. CDR1 and CDR2 from the germline V gene are GTSNPN and SVGIG (reference sequence). Trimming pared 1 base from V and 4 bases from J, leaving 14 bases between. CDR3 loop: CAWSAGPRRNQPQHF. For the CDR3, the DNA is TGTGCCTGGAGTGCGGGGCCCCGTCGAAATCAGCCCCAGCATTTT.

The chain has TRBV4-1 and TRBJ2-2, with D possibly matching TRBD2 (6 bases). This CDR3 spans 16 amino acids. V gave up 6 bases and J gave up 4 bases, with 18 bases separating them. Germline lookup yields CDR1 MGHRA and CDR2 YSYEKL. As DNA, the CDR3 is TGCGCCAGCAGTCGCGGCGGGATCTCGACCACCGGGGAGCTGTTTTTT. Its translation: CASSRGGISTTGELFF.

This clonotype was observed a few times. The chain has TRBV28 and TRBJ2-7, with D possibly being TRBD1 or TRBD2 (6 bases each). V was trimmed by 6 bases and J by 2 bases, leaving 17 bases between them. CDR1 and CDR2 (germline): MDHEN, SYDVKM. The CDR3 covers 15 residues. CDR3 nucleotide sequence: TGTGCCAGCAGCATACTAGGGGGGCCTACCTACGAGCAGTACTTC. Translating gives CASSILGGPTYEQYF.

The CDR3 DNA reads TGTGCCAGCAGTCTGACCAGACCAACTCTCTACAATGAGCAGTTCTTC. As protein: CASSLTRPTLYNEQFF. V usage is TRBV27 and J usage is TRBJ2-1; no definite D call. The CDR3 spans 16 residues. Deletions cut 5 bases from V and 3 bases from J, with 17 bases between. Germline V lookup: CDR1 MNHEY, CDR2 SMNVEV (reference sequence).

Only a few counts were recorded for this clonotype. The chain is built from TRBV2 and TRBJ2-5; TRBD1 agrees at 8 bases. The germline V gene has CDR1 SNHLY and CDR2 FYNNEI. The CDR3 has 16 residues. V was clipped by 2 bases and J by 4 bases; unmatched bases: 9. CDR3 sequence (DNA): TGTGCCAGCAGTGAAAACTACTCAGGGGGCAGAGAGACCCAGTACTTC. Its translation is CASSENYSGGRETQYF.

The chain links TRBV20-1 to TRBJ1-1; 8 bases are shared with TRBD1. The CDR3 has 15 amino acids. Losses at the gene ends were 5 bases for V and 1 base for J; bases not matched to a gene: 9. The germline gives CDR1 DFQATT, CDR2 SNEGSKA (reference sequence). CDR3 region: CSASPGGSENTEAFF. The CDR3 coding sequence is TGCAGTGCTTCCCCAGGGGGCAGCGAGAACACTGAAGCTTTCTTT.

This clonotype was counted only a few times. The rearrangement uses TRBV12-3 or TRBV12-4 and TRBJ2-1, with TRBD2 matching over 12 bases. V trimming: 7 bases; J trimming: 4 bases; junction bases outside the gene matches: 8. This CDR3 spans 16 amino acids. CDR3 protein: CASKSRGLAGYNEQFF. CDR3 nucleotides: TGTGCCAGCAAAAGTAGAGGACTAGCGGGATACAATGAGCAGTTCTTC.

The chain uses TRBV11-2 and TRBJ2-6; D unclear. Germline V gene sequence: CDR1 SGHAT, CDR2 FQNNGV. V lost 3 bases to trimming and J lost 1 base, with 19 bases between them. The CDR3 has 19 residues. CDR3 DNA: TGTGCCAGCAGCTTCGGCTCAGGTAGACCAGGTTCTGGGGCCAACGTCCTGACTTTC. It codes for CASSFGSGRPGSGANVLTF.

This clonotype has more than one count but fewer than ten. A much larger clone differs from this one at a single base, so this may be a read error. V gene TRBV20-1 combines with J gene TRBJ2-3, with D perhaps matching TRBD2 (5 bases). Trimming left V 6 bases short and J 12 bases short, with 22 bases between. The CDR3 is 13 residues long. CDR1 DFQATT and CDR2 SNEGSKA come from the germline V gene (reference sequence). The CDR3 sequence: CSAGNRLASSQYF. DNA for the CDR3: TGCAGTGCCGGAAACCGTCTAGCAAGCTCTCAGTATTTT.

There are many counts of this clonotype. The rearrangement uses TRBV2 and TRBJ1-1, with TRBD1 identical over 9 bases. Germline V gene sequence: CDR1 SNHLY, CDR2 FYNNEI. The V gene end was trimmed by 7 bases and the J gene end by 7 bases; junction bases not matched to a gene: 7. This CDR3 spans 13 amino acids. The CDR3 DNA reads TGTGCCAGCACGGGACAGGGTCGCGGTGAAGCTTTCTTT. Residues: CASTGQGRGEAFF.